This is a list of T cell receptor beta chains from one sample in a study of blood T cell repertoires in COVID-19. The repertoire was sequenced with immunoSEQ multiplex PCR; TCRdb's copy has only in-frame clones and lacks some. Of under 300,000 clones listed, 70% to 90% are singletons. The source material was PBMCs or T cells enriched from blood (not recorded which). The receptors originated from a man aged 18-30 years who had recovered from COVID-19. Both conserved end residues are part of each CDR3. The D gene is left open where the match is weak. Clone size is not always given. Where it is, it says once, few, many or a class for expanded clones.

D | J | V | size | CDR3 | DNA
- | TRBJ1-2 | TRBV7-9 | few | CASSDDTRYGYTF | TGTGCCAGCAGCGACGACACACGGTATGGCTACACCTTC
- | TRBJ2-7 | TRBV4-1 | once | CASSQAAPDSIYEQYF | TGCGCCAGCAGCCAAGCCGCCCCGGACAGTATCTACGAGCAGTACTTC
- | TRBJ1-5 | TRBV2 | once | CASSARVGNQPQHF | TGTGCCAGCAGCGCGAGGGTGGGCAATCAGCCCCAGCATTTT
- | TRBJ2-7 | TRBV4-2 | - | CASSISHRGLGDEQYF | TGTGCCAGCAGCATATCCCATAGGGGGTTGGGCGACGAGCAGTACTTC
- | TRBJ1-1 | TRBV27 | - | CASSLSGSPEAFF | TGTGCCAGCAGTTTATCGGGGAGTCCTGAAGCTTTCTTT
TRBD1 | TRBJ2-7 | TRBV7-2 | - | CASSFRQGAYEQYF | TGTGCCAGCAGCTTCCGACAGGGGGCCTACGAGCAGTACTTC
- | TRBJ1-2 | TRBV14 | - | CASSSQFNYGYTF | TGTGCCAGCAGCTCCCAGTTTAACTATGGCTACACCTTC
- | TRBJ2-1 | TRBV13 | - | CASSKWDSNNEQFF | TGTGCCAGCAGCAAATGGGACTCCAACAATGAGCAGTTCTTC
- | TRBJ2-1 | TRBV24-1 | - | CATSDPGGLIRNEQFF | TGTGCCACCAGTGATCCAGGGGGACTCATAAGGAATGAGCAGTTCTTC
- | TRBJ1-3 | TRBV7-2 | - | CASSRSSGNTIYF | TGTGCCAGCAGCAGATCCAGTGGAAACACCATATATTTT
TRBD1 | TRBJ2-7 | TRBV3-1/TRBV3-2 | - | CASSPGTGSYEQYF | TGTGCCAGCTCCCCCGGGACAGGCAGCTACGAGCAGTACTTC
- | TRBJ1-6 | TRBV27 | - | CASSKGDSYNSPLHF | TGTGCCAGCAGCAAGGGGGATTCCTATAATTCACCCCTCCACTTT
- | TRBJ2-2 | TRBV27 | - | CASSVPGHNTGELFF | TGTGCCAGCAGTGTGCCGGGACATAACACCGGGGAGCTGTTTTTT
- | TRBJ2-2 | TRBV7-9 | - | CASSSTGFGLFF | TGTGCCAGCAGCTCCACAGGGTTCGGGCTGTTTTTT
- | TRBJ2-1 | TRBV11-3 | - | CASSSMGSYNEQFF | TGTGCCAGCAGCTCTATGGGCAGTTACAATGAGCAGTTCTTC
- | TRBJ2-5 | TRBV15 | - | CATSSRDLPGETQYF | TGTGCCACCAGCAGCCGGGACTTACCAGGAGAGACCCAGTACTTC
TRBD1 | TRBJ2-5 | TRBV25-1 | once | CASTTSDRGGETQYF | TGTGCCAGCACTACCAGTGACAGGGGCGGAGAGACCCAGTACTTC
- | TRBJ1-1 | TRBV10-2 | few | CASSEGTGSGTEAFF | TGCGCCAGCAGTGAAGGAACAGGGTCGGGCACTGAAGCTTTCTTT
TRBD1 | TRBJ1-2 | TRBV28 | - | CASSLGDRLVF | TGTGCCAGCAGTCTAGGGGACAGATTGGTCTTC
- | TRBJ1-1 | TRBV5-1 | - | CASSLVGSTEAFF | TGCGCCAGCAGCTTGGTTGGCAGCACTGAAGCTTTCTTT
TRBD2 | TRBJ2-7 | TRBV19 | - | CASSILPSGNYEQYF | TGTGCCAGTAGTATTCTTCCTAGCGGAAACTACGAGCAGTACTTC
- | TRBJ1-2 | TRBV12-3/TRBV12-4 | - | CASASGHYGYTF | TGTGCCAGCGCGTCAGGCCACTATGGCTACACCTTC
- | TRBJ2-1 | TRBV29-1 | - | CSVDANVEQFF | TGCAGCGTCGATGCTAACGTCGAGCAGTTCTTC
TRBD2 | TRBJ2-3 | TRBV5-6 | - | CASSPTSAPKPDTQYF | TGTGCCAGCAGCCCTACTAGCGCCCCTAAACCCGATACGCAGTATTTT
- | TRBJ1-2 | TRBV18 | - | CASSPPRLTGPNYGYTF | TGTGCCAGCTCACCACCAAGATTGACAGGACCTAACTATGGCTACACCTTC
- | TRBJ1-1 | TRBV30 | once | CAWSRPGGAFF | TGTGCCTGGAGTAGGCCTGGCGGAGCTTTCTTT
TRBD2 | TRBJ2-3 | TRBV9 | - | CASSALAGGGTDTQYF | TGTGCCAGCAGCGCTCTAGCGGGAGGGGGCACAGATACGCAGTATTTT
- | TRBJ2-3 | TRBV28 | - | CASSLLHLGGRTDTQYF | TGTGCCAGCAGTTTACTACACCTGGGCGGGCGCACAGATACGCAGTATTTT
- | TRBJ1-3 | TRBV6-2/TRBV6-3 | - | CASSYGGAGNTIYF | TGTGCCAGCAGTTACGGGGGCGCTGGAAACACCATATATTTT
TRBD2 | TRBJ2-1 | TRBV5-4 | - | CASSERLAGLNQQFF | TGTGCCAGCAGCGAACGACTAGCGGGACTCAATCAGCAGTTCTTC
- | TRBJ2-7 | TRBV5-6 | - | CASNLISNSYEQYF | TGTGCCAGCAACCTAATAAGTAACTCCTACGAGCAGTACTTC
TRBD1 | TRBJ2-2 | TRBV19 | - | CASSVGQANTGELFF | TGTGCCAGTAGTGTGGGACAGGCGAACACCGGGGAGCTGTTTTTT
TRBD2 | TRBJ2-3 | TRBV19 | - | CASSIETSGGADTQYF | TGTGCCAGTAGTATAGAGACTAGCGGGGGGGCAGATACGCAGTATTTT
- | TRBJ1-6 | TRBV5-5 | - | CASSLDPGGLLGSPLHF | TGTGCCAGCAGCTTGGACCCCGGGGGGTTACTAGGGTCACCCCTCCACTTT
TRBD2 | TRBJ2-3 | TRBV7-6 | - | CASSVGTSDLLDTQYF | TGTGCCAGCAGCGTCGGGACTAGCGATCTTTTAGATACGCAGTATTTT
TRBD1 | TRBJ1-5 | TRBV18 | - | CASSPSTGGNQPQHF | TGTGCCAGCTCACCATCGACAGGGGGCAATCAGCCCCAGCATTTT
TRBD1 | TRBJ2-3 | TRBV27 | few | CASRVGQVLSTQYF | TGTGCCAGCAGGGTCGGACAGGTCCTTAGTACGCAGTATTTT
- | TRBJ1-2 | TRBV6-2/TRBV6-3 | - | CASSYPQRAREGYTF | TGTGCCAGCAGTTACCCTCAGCGGGCTCGCGAGGGCTACACCTTC
TRBD1 | TRBJ1-5 | TRBV7-6 | once | CASSPGTGDSNQPQHF | TGTGCCAGCAGTCCTGGGACAGGCGATAGCAATCAGCCCCAGCATTTT
- | TRBJ1-5 | TRBV5-1 | - | CASSLAGVTNQPQHF | TGCGCCAGCAGCTTGGCCGGGGTGACCAATCAGCCCCAGCATTTT
- | TRBJ1-5 | TRBV21-1 | - | CASSKESRGQNQPQHF | TGTGCCAGCAGCAAAGAAAGCAGGGGTCAGAATCAGCCCCAGCATTTT
- | TRBJ2-1 | TRBV5-1 | once | CASSLARGNNEQFF | TGCGCCAGCAGCTTGGCTCGCGGGAACAATGAGCAGTTCTTC
TRBD1 | TRBJ1-2 | TRBV11-3 | - | CASSQTGGRGYTF | TGTGCCAGCAGCCAAACAGGGGGCAGGGGCTACACCTTC
TRBD1 | TRBJ1-6 | TRBV7-2 | - | CASSWGQGNSPLHF | TGTGCCAGCAGCTGGGGACAGGGCAATTCACCCCTCCACTTT
- | TRBJ2-7 | TRBV19 | - | CASSIGSESYEQYF | TGTGCCAGTAGTATAGGGTCGGAGTCCTACGAGCAGTACTTC
- | TRBJ2-1 | TRBV21-1 | - | CASSRDQQASYNEQFF | TGTGCCAGCAGCAGGGATCAACAGGCTTCCTACAATGAGCAGTTCTTC
TRBD1 | TRBJ1-2 | TRBV7-3 | - | CASSLEYRGDGYTF | TGTGCCAGCAGCCTCGAGTACAGGGGGGATGGCTACACCTTC
- | TRBJ2-2 | TRBV6-5 | - | CASKPSNYAGELFF | TGTGCCAGCAAACCCTCTAACTATGCCGGGGAGCTGTTTTTT
- | TRBJ2-3 | TRBV9 | - | CASGRGLITTDTQYF | TGTGCCAGCGGCAGGGGCCTAATTACCACAGATACGCAGTATTTT
- | TRBJ1-1 | TRBV2 | - | CASTQGQNTEAFF | TGTGCCAGCACGCAGGGACAAAACACTGAAGCTTTCTTT
- | TRBJ1-1 | TRBV10-3 | - | CAIRPQGDTEAFF | TGTGCCATCAGGCCGCAGGGCGACACTGAAGCTTTCTTT
- | TRBJ1-5 | TRBV6-5 | few | CASSPNPDQPQHF | TGTGCCAGCAGTCCTAACCCCGATCAGCCCCAGCATTTT
- | TRBJ2-3 | TRBV24-1 | - | CATSVGWAGGTDTQYF | TGTGCCACCAGTGTTGGGTGGGCAGGGGGCACAGATACGCAGTATTTT
TRBD1 | TRBJ2-7 | TRBV6-1 | few | CASSEPGQGNYEQYF | TGTGCCAGCAGTGAACCGGGACAGGGGAACTACGAGCAGTACTTC
TRBD1 | TRBJ1-2 | TRBV7-9 | - | CASSGATGGSGYTF | TGTGCCAGCAGCGGAGCGACAGGGGGCAGTGGCTACACCTTC